The 5 T cell receptor beta chains below all came from one sample that was sequenced in a study of blood T cell repertoires in COVID-19. The data were produced by immunoSEQ multiplex PCR, yet TCRdb's version contains in-frame clones alone and is incomplete. The repertoire has about 55,000 clones, 88% of them found once; the top ten carry around 8.5%. The source material was peripheral blood. The receptor set was obtained from a man aged 60 to 75 with active COVID-19.

The chain is built from TRBV24-1 and TRBJ2-3; D might be TRBD2 (6 bases). V gave up 3 bases and J gave up 0 bases, with 15 bases separating them. This CDR3 region has 17 residues. Germline V gives CDR1 KGHDR, CDR2 SFDVKD. For the CDR3, the DNA is TGTGCCACCAGTGATCCCACGAGTGGGACTAGCACAGATACGCAGTATTTT. Translation gives CATSDPTSGTSTDTQYF.

V usage is TRBV19 and J usage is TRBJ1-5; D not resolved. CDR3 length: 18 amino acids. Germline lookup yields CDR1 LNHDA and CDR2 SQIVND (reference sequence). Between the trimmed V and J ends, which lost 1 base and 1 base, there was a span of 17 bases. DNA of the CDR3: TGTGCCAGTAGTATAGGCCGGTACAACTTACTAAGCAATCAGCCCCAGCATTTT. It yields the protein CASSIGRYNLLSNQPQHF.

V gene TRBV19 combines with J gene TRBJ2-5; the match to TRBD2 covers 15 bases. Germline trimming cut 4 bases from V and 4 bases from J; bases unmatched to any gene: 13. From germline, CDR1 is LNHDA and CDR2 SQIVND (reference sequence). The CDR3 is 19 residues long. The CDR3 DNA reads TGTGCCAGTAGTACCGGGACTAGCGGGAGGTCCTCCCTGGGAGAGACCCAGTACTTC. Encoded protein: CASSTGTSGRSSLGETQYF.

The chain has TRBV25-1 and TRBJ2-1; the D gene is possibly TRBD1 (5 bases). The V end lost 1 base, the J end lost 3 bases, and 13 bases lay between the germline ends. This CDR3 spans 16 amino acids. Germline V lookup: CDR1 MGHDK, CDR2 SYGVNS. The CDR3 coding sequence is TGTGCCAGCAGTGAATCATGGGGCACCCACTACAATGAGCAGTTCTTC. It specifies CASSESWGTHYNEQFF.

The chain combines TRBV18 with TRBJ1-4; possible D gene TRBD1, 5 bases. V lost 4 bases to trimming and J lost 2 bases, with 8 bases between them. The CDR3 loop spans 14 amino acids. The germline V gene encodes CDR1 KGHSH and CDR2 LQKENI. DNA of the CDR3: TGTGCCAGCTCACTACGACAGACTAATGAAAAACTGTTTTTT. Its protein product is CASSLRQTNEKLFF.